The clone carrying this TCR beta chain was seen many times. Antigen unknown. The sample is drawn from a study of T cells in Graves' hyperthyroidism and ophthalmopathy. Study results and limitations: Ophthalmopathy and stable hyperthyroidism were told apart by a 13 V-J model.

RNA transcripts gave rise to amplified TCR beta CDR3 regions. The primer set for the first-round RT-PCR of the TCR CDR3 was HTBI. TCRdb re-analysed the multiplex PCR reads in MiXCR, keeping a single row per CDR3 protein. The sample carries hundreds of thousands of distinct CDR3 sequences, approximately 15% recorded once. The CDR3 loop spans 15 amino acids. Deletions cut 3 bases from V and 4 bases from J, with 15 bases between. This receptor was taken from a man aged 18 to 30 with Graves' ophthalmopathy. The J gene is TRBJ2-5, the V gene TRBV12-3 or TRBV12-4, with D possibly called TRBD1 or TRBD2 (5 bases each). The sample consisted of blood. Here the CDR3 DNA reads TGTGCCAGCAGTTTTGGGGTTCGGGACGGAGAGACCCAGTACTTC. Translation gives CASSFGVRDGETQYF.